One sample yielded the 21 T cell receptor beta chains listed below, sequenced in a study of blood T cell repertoires in COVID-19. The table came from immunoSEQ multiplex PCR; TCRdb's copy has only in-frame clones and leaves some out. The sample consists of some 220,000 clones, roughly nine tenths of them appearing once. The specimen was PBMCs or T cells enriched from blood (not recorded which). The receptors originated from a woman in her forties or fifties in a cohort exposed to, infected with or recovered from COVID-19 (not recorded which).

This clone came up a few times. V is TRBV5-6 and J is TRBJ2-5, with D unclear. The germline gives CDR1 SGHDT, CDR2 YYEEEE. Between the trimmed V and J ends, which lost 5 bases and 2 bases, there was a span of 7 bases. The CDR3 runs to 12 residues. CDR3 nucleotides: TGTGCCAGCAGAGAAGCTCAAGAGACCCAGTACTTC. It translates to CASREAQETQYF.

V usage is TRBV27 and J usage is TRBJ1-2; TRBD1 might be the D (6 bases). From germline, CDR1 is MNHEY and CDR2 SMNVEV (reference sequence). V was shortened by 1 base and J by 6 bases, with 12 bases between the two germline ends. The CDR3 spans 14 residues. CDR3 coding DNA: TGTGCCAGCAGTTTATTGGGGGCAGGTAATGGCTACACCTTC. It is translated as CASSLLGAGNGYTF.

The gene calls are TRBV5-4 and TRBJ2-3, with 10 nucleotides matching TRBD2. The CDR3 covers 16 residues. The V and J ends lost 0 bases and 6 bases, in that order; junction bases with no gene match: 7. Germline V gene data show CDR1 as SGHNT and CDR2 as YYREEE (reference sequence). The CDR3 DNA follows: TGTGCCAGCAGCTTGGGGGGGCTAGCGGGGGCCGATACGCAGTATTTT. It is translated as CASSLGGLAGADTQYF.

The chain joins TRBV5-4 to TRBJ2-7; D might be TRBD1 (6 bases). This CDR3 has 15 residues. Deletions cut 4 bases from V and 0 bases from J, with 14 bases between. Germline V CDR1 and CDR2: SGHNT, YYREEE (reference sequence). This chain's CDR3 is CASSQDSASSYEQYF. The CDR3 DNA sequence: TGTGCCAGCAGCCAGGACAGCGCATCCTCCTACGAGCAGTACTTC.

This clone has a single count. The identical CDR3 is also encoded by other nucleotide sequences in the sample. The chain joins TRBV6-2 or TRBV6-3 to TRBJ1-5; D call uncertain. CDR1 and CDR2 from the germline V gene are MNHEY and SVGEGT. Trimming shortened V by 6 bases and J by 6 bases, and 9 bases separated the two germline ends. This CDR3 has 12 amino acids. CDR3 sequence: CASSPRGQPQHF. The CDR3 DNA reads TGTGCCAGCAGCCCCCGGGGTCAGCCCCAGCATTTT.

This chain connects TRBV5-1 to TRBJ2-7, with TRBD2 as a possible D gene (6 bases). CDR3 length: 14 amino acids. V lost 0 bases and J 5 bases, leaving 12 bases between the germline ends. In germline, CDR1 is SGHRS, CDR2 YFSETQ. CDR3 protein: CASSLGGVSHEQYF. The CDR3 nucleotides read TGCGCCAGCAGCTTGGGGGGGGTTAGCCACGAGCAGTACTTC.

The chain employs TRBV10-3 and TRBJ2-7; 10 bases match TRBD1. Germline CDR1 reads ENHRY; CDR2 reads SYGVKD. Losses at the gene ends were 5 bases for V and 4 bases for J; bases not matched to a gene: 11. The CDR3 has 16 amino acids. DNA of the CDR3: TGTGCCATCAGTCCCGGGACAGGGGTTGAACGATACGAGCAGTACTTC. It yields the protein CAISPGTGVERYEQYF.

In this sample, this clone turned up once. DNA of the CDR3: TGTGCCAGCAGTGATCGGGGAACCCTTGGGAATGAGCAGTTCTTC. Its protein is CASSDRGTLGNEQFF. The V call is TRBV6-1, the J call TRBJ2-1; maybe TRBD2 (5 bases). Germline CDR1 is MNHNS and CDR2 is SASEGT. This CDR3 contains 15 residues. V was cut by 3 bases and J by 7 bases, with 16 bases left in between.

This clone was detected a few times. The CDR3 loop reads CASSYPGRKTNYGYTF. Written as DNA, the CDR3 is TGTGCCAGCAGCTATCCCGGGAGGAAAACTAACTATGGCTACACCTTC. The rearrangement uses TRBV7-9 and TRBJ1-2, with D uncertain. Trimming left V 4 bases short and J 0 bases short, with 15 bases between. The CDR3 has 16 amino acids. Germline lookup yields CDR1 SEHNR and CDR2 FQNEAQ (reference sequence).

CDR3 protein: CASGRSGSSPLHF. The CDR3 coding sequence is TGTGCCAGCGGACGGTCGGGGAGTTCACCCCTCCACTTT. The gene calls are TRBV19 and TRBJ1-6; the D is unclear. This CDR3 region has 13 residues. The germline CDR1 and CDR2 sequences are LNHDA and SQIVND (reference sequence). The germline V and J ends were trimmed by 9 bases and 9 bases, with 15 bases remaining between them.

The chain combines TRBV14 with TRBJ1-2; D is unresolved. The CDR3 is 14 amino acids. V dropped 1 base and J dropped 6 bases, with 12 bases sitting between them. The V gene's germline CDR1 is SGHDN and CDR2 FVKESK. The CDR3 spells CASSQAGRQDGYTF. The DNA of the CDR3 is TGTGCCAGCAGCCAAGCTGGTCGTCAGGATGGCTACACCTTC.

The table lists this clone with a few counts. V is TRBV19 and J is TRBJ2-2, with 8 bases that match TRBD1. Germline V gene lookup returns CDR1 LNHDA and CDR2 SQIVND (reference sequence). The CDR3 has 14 residues. Trimming cost V 2 bases and J 4 bases; bases outside gene matches: 0. As DNA, the CDR3 is TGTGCCAGTAGTATACAGGGGGCCACCGGGGAGCTGTTTTTT. It encodes CASSIQGATGELFF.

This clone was seen just once. The chain carries TRBV6-5 and TRBJ1-3; no reliable D call. The ends were cut back, 7 bases at V and 0 bases at J, with 4 bases in the middle. The CDR3 sequence is 12 residues long. From germline, CDR1 is MNHEY and CDR2 SVGAGI. The CDR3 sequence is CASTGSGNTIYF. The CDR3 bases are TGTGCCAGCACGGGCTCTGGAAACACCATATATTTT.

The chain recombines TRBV4-3 with TRBJ2-3, with D perhaps matching TRBD2 (6 bases). The CDR3 is made up of 18 amino acids. The V end lost 2 bases, the J end lost 0 bases, and 18 bases lay between the germline ends. Germline V lookup: CDR1 LGHNA, CDR2 YSLEER. CDR3 in amino acids: CASSQSAPQSGSTDTQYF. The CDR3 DNA sequence: TGCGCCAGCAGCCAATCGGCCCCCCAGAGCGGGAGCACAGATACGCAGTATTTT.

This clone was seen a handful of times. This chain connects TRBV2 to TRBJ2-1; D is possibly TRBD1 (6 bases). Germline-derived CDR1 and CDR2 are SNHLY and FYNNEI. The CDR3 has 13 amino acids. Between the trimmed V and J ends, which lost 6 bases and 5 bases, there was a span of 11 bases. The CDR3 loop reads CASRQGINNEQFF. CDR3 coding DNA: TGTGCCAGCAGGCAGGGGATAAACAATGAGCAGTTCTTC. Supplemented by reference TRBV2 and TRBJ2-1, the full variable domain reads EPEVTQTPSHQVTQMGQEVILRCVPISNHLYFYWYRQILGQKVEFLVSFYNNEISEKSEIFDDQFSVERPDGSNFTLKIRSTKLEDSAMYFCASRQGINNEQFFGPGTRLTVL.

The V and J genes are TRBV7-2 and TRBJ2-2; TRBD2 matches at 12 bases. CDR1 is SGHTA and CDR2 is FQGNSA in the germline V gene. The V segment lost 5 bases and the J segment 7 bases; nucleotides outside the gene matches: 2. The CDR3 is 14 residues long. The CDR3 here is CASSQTSGGGELFF. The CDR3 DNA is TGTGCCAGCAGCCAGACTAGCGGGGGCGGGGAGCTGTTTTTT.

The rearrangement joins TRBV15 to TRBJ2-2, with D possibly being TRBD1 (6 bases). The CDR3 has 16 amino acids. V dropped 2 bases and J dropped 0 bases, with 10 bases sitting between them. Per the germline V gene, CDR1 is LNHNV and CDR2 is YYDKDF (reference sequence). The CDR3 DNA reads TGTGCCACCAGCAGACCAGGGGCACCGAACACCGGGGAGCTGTTTTTT. Its translation is CATSRPGAPNTGELFF.

The CDR3 spells CASRAIQGTGETQYF. DNA for the CDR3: TGTGCCAGCAGGGCTATACAGGGTACTGGAGAGACCCAGTACTTC. The rearrangement uses TRBV6-5 and TRBJ2-5; perhaps TRBD1 as D (6 bases). V lost 6 bases, J lost 4 bases, and 18 bases lay in between. The CDR3 spans 15 residues. Per germline, CDR1 MNHEY and CDR2 SVGAGI.

The rearrangement uses TRBV3-1 (or the pseudogene TRBV3-2) and TRBJ1-2; 7 bases agree with TRBD1. The J segment lost 5 bases and the V segment lost 2 bases, leaving 17 bases of the junction unmatched. CDR3 size: 18 residues. Germline V gives CDR1 LGHDT, CDR2 YNNKEL (reference sequence). The CDR3 sequence is CASSQKPTPGQTAYGYTF. The CDR3 DNA sequence: TGTGCCAGCAGCCAAAAGCCCACCCCGGGACAGACCGCGTATGGCTACACCTTC.

Only a few counts were recorded for this clone. The chain recombines TRBV28 with TRBJ1-4; no definite D call. Between the trimmed V and J ends, which lost 11 bases and 3 bases, there was a span of 7 bases. The CDR3 totals 11 residues. Germline loops: CDR1 MDHEN, CDR2 SYDVKM. The CDR3 spells CAAVSNEKLFF. DNA for the CDR3: TGTGCCGCAGTATCTAATGAAAAACTGTTTTTT. Drawing the rest from reference TRBV28 and TRBJ1-4, the complete variable domain is DVKVTQSSRYLVKRTGEKVFLECVQDMDHENMFWYRQDPGLGLRLIYFSYDVKMKEKGDIPEGYSVSREKKERFSLILESASTNQTSMYLCAAVSNEKLFFGSGTQLSVL.

This chain connects TRBV6-4 to TRBJ2-1; 11 positions agree with TRBD1. V was clipped by 4 bases and J by 10 bases; unmatched bases: 9. CDR3 length: 15 residues. Germline CDR1 is MRHNA and CDR2 is SNTAGT. In DNA, the CDR3 is TGTGCCAGCAGTGCTTCCGGGACAGGGGGTGGCGAGCAGTTCTTC. It translates to CASSASGTGGGEQFF.